This T cell receptor beta chain is from a study of beta chain features in type 1 diabetes. The CDR3 loop spans 12 amino acids. V was trimmed by 11 bases and J by 0 bases, leaving 7 bases between them. Germline CDR1 and CDR2: MGHDK and SYGVNS. The isolated RNA, all of it, was reverse transcribed, so expressed TCRB transcripts were what got sequenced. The average read count of naive, central memory and regulatory T cell samples was 3 million to 4 million. Measured with immunoSEQ multiplex PCR; TCRdb has only the in-frame clones, and not every one. Of more than 350,000 clones detected, roughly 11% appear once; the ten largest clones hold less than 0.06%.

This chain links TRBV25-1 with TRBJ1-4, with D hard to call. The sample taken for sequencing was naive CD4+ T cells from blood. The origin of this receptor is a woman under 30 in good health. The CDR3: CAASATNEKLFF. DNA of the CDR3: TGTGCCGCCAGTGCAACTAATGAAAAACTGTTTTTT.